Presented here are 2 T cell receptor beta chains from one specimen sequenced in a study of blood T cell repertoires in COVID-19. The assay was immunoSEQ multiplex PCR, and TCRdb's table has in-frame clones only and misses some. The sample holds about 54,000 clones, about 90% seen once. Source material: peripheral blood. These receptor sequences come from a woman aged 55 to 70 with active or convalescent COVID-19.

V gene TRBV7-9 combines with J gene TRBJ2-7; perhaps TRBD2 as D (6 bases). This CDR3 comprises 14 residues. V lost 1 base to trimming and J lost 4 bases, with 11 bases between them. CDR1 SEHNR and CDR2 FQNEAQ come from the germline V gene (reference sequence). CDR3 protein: CASSLEGRRYEQYF. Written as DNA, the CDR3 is TGTGCCAGCAGCTTAGAGGGGAGGAGGTACGAGCAGTACTTC.

The CDR3 DNA is TGCGCCAGCAGTTTGACTCCCTCGGGACAGGGGGCTCACGAGCAGTACTTC. Protein: CASSLTPSGQGAHEQYF. The chain is built from TRBV5-1 and TRBJ2-7; 12 positions agree with TRBD1. The CDR3 totals 17 residues. Germline assignment: CDR1 SGHRS and CDR2 YFSETQ. V lost 5 bases and J lost 5; bases outside the gene matches: 14.